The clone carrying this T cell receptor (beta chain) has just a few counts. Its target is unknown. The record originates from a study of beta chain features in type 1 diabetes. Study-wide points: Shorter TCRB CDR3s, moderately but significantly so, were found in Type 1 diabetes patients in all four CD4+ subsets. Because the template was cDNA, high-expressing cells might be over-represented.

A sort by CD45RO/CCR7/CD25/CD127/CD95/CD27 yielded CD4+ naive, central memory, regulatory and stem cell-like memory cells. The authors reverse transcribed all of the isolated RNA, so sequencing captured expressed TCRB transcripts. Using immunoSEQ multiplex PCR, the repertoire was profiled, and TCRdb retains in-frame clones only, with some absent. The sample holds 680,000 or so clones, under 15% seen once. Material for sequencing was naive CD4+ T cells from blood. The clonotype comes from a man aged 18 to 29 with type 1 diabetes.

The CDR3 DNA reads TGTGCCAGCAGCCCACAGGGTTCACCCCTCCACTTT. It codes for CASSPQGSPLHF. The V and J genes are TRBV13 and TRBJ1-6; D is possibly TRBD1 (6 bases). CDR1 PRHDT and CDR2 FYEKMQ come from the germline V gene (reference sequence). This CDR3 has 12 residues. The germline V and J ends were trimmed by 5 bases and 9 bases, with 8 bases remaining between them.